Reported below is one T cell receptor beta chain. Its recognized antigen is unknown. It has no much larger one-base neighbor in the sample; base qualities were not kept. Whole blood was collected in K2EDTA tubes by collaborating institutions according to the institutions' own protocols. Collaborator samples were shipped for TCRbeta analysis as frozen whole blood, isolated PBMCs, or DNA extracted from either sample type. These data originate in a study of blood T cell repertoires in COVID-19 (TCRdb year 2020). Concerning the study at large: Collaborator samples came from the United States, Italy and Spain and covered acute and convalescent phases of COVID-19. The prospective study material was composed of cDNA or gDNA derived from T cells, B-cell-depleted T cells, or PBMCs. The dataset comprised deeply sampled blood TCRbeta repertoires from subjects exposed to, actively infected with, or recovered from COVID-19. A freely available public database, intended as a resource for researchers studying the immune response to SARS-CoV-2, is where the repertoires were released. The samples were drawn from the first 160 participants of the ongoing ImmuneRACE study and from 1,254 subjects provided by 6 global collaborators. The sample metadata nearly always contained a de-identified subject ID, COVID-19 status, age in years and sex. Where available, HLA class I and class II types were taken from metadata supplied by the sample provider and were not determined by assay-based typing.

TCRbeta CDR3 regions were amplified from genomic DNA by means of the immunoSEQ Assay, a bias-controlled multiplex PCR. Per the authors' processing: The number of nucleated cells in each sample was estimated by amplification of reference gene primers within the assay. To quantify the absolute abundance of each unique TCRbeta CDR3 rearrangement, sequence reads were collapsed and filtered. Productive Simpson clonality was computed per sample as the square root of Simpson's diversity index over productive rearrangements. Imported from immuneACCESS, the table was reduced by TCRdb to in-frame sequences with V and J called. These copies leave out some clones; in studies compared against another copy, an unresolved V gene accounts for under half, and the cause of the remainder is not known. V, J and clone size are taken as reported in that table, and D and trimming were inferred from the DNA itself. In all, the sample holds about 210,000 clones, and roughly nine tenths of those were seen once. In total, the top ten clones hold around 0.72% of the sample.

According to the germline V gene, CDR1 reads SGHTA and CDR2 reads FQGNSA. V ends up 5 bases short and J 6 bases short, with an unmatched junction base count of 10. The CDR3 spans 15 residues, from the cysteine through the phenylalanine. This entry keeps only the CDR3 DNA: 45 bases, framed from base 1. Findings and caveats that apply to the study as a whole: How much clinical and demographic metadata was included differed by source and by participant, and the metadata was provided uncurated.

This clonotype was obtained from a man aged 35 to 55 with acute or convalescent COVID-19. The rearranged segments are TRBV7-2 and TRBJ1-2; a stretch of 9 junction bases matches TRBD1. Sequences were obtained from peripheral blood. The DNA sequence is as follows: TGTGCCAGCAGCCCATCACAGGGGGCAAGGAATGGCTACACCTTC. This is translated as CASSPSQGARNGYTF.